One sample yielded the 8 T cell receptor beta chains listed below, sequenced in a study of T cells in localized non-small cell lung cancer. The protocol was immunoSEQ multiplex PCR, while the TCRdb copy is restricted to in-frame clones and leaves out a portion. Altogether tens of thousands of clones are present, 88% being singletons, with the ten largest covering 2.6%. Specimen: peripheral blood, collected before any cancer treatment. These receptors were obtained from a female donor older than 55 with stage I squamous cell lung carcinoma.

V and J are TRBV19 and TRBJ2-6; perhaps TRBD1 as D (6 bases). V shed 6 bases and J shed 1 base, with 10 bases lying between them. Germline values: CDR1 LNHDA, CDR2 SQIVND (reference sequence). The CDR3 contains 15 residues. In DNA form, the CDR3 reads TGTGCCAGTAGGGAACAGGGTTCTGGGGCCAACGTCCTGACTTTC. Encoded protein: CASREQGSGANVLTF.

The chain carries TRBV7-8 and TRBJ2-3, with D perhaps given as TRBD1 or TRBD2 (6 bases each). The CDR3 totals 15 residues. V dropped 5 bases and J dropped 1 base, with 13 bases sitting between them. Germline V CDR1 and CDR2: SGHVS, FQNEAQ. CDR3 in DNA: TGTGCCAGCAGCGACCAGGGGACTCGCACAGATACGCAGTATTTT. Its translation is CASSDQGTRTDTQYF.

In its sample, this clone was seen once. The rearrangement uses TRBV13 and TRBJ2-7; D is unresolved. CDR1 PRHDT and CDR2 FYEKMQ come from the germline V gene (reference sequence). The CDR3 is 15 amino acids. Trimming stripped 6 bases from V and 3 bases from J, with 18 bases between. CDR3 nucleotides: TGTGCCAGCAGTCGTACACGATTACCCCTCTACGAGCAGTACTTC. Its translation is CASSRTRLPLYEQYF. The entire variable domain, with the rest obtained from reference TRBV13 and TRBJ2-7, is as follows: AAGVIQSPRHLIKEKRETATLKCYPIPRHDTVYWYQQGPGQDPQFLISFYEKMQSDKGSIPDRFSAQQFSDYHSELNMSSLELGDSALYFCASSRTRLPLYEQYFGPGTRLTVT.

The chain carries TRBV6-5 and TRBJ1-2; D is perhaps TRBD1 (6 bases). V dropped 8 bases and J dropped 7 bases, with 17 bases sitting between them. The CDR3 loop spans 13 amino acids. Per germline, CDR1 MNHEY and CDR2 SVGAGI. CDR3 bases: TGTGCCAGCGGTCGCCAGGGGACTAGTGGCTACACCTTC. This sequence encodes CASGRQGTSGYTF.

This chain joins TRBV4-1 and TRBJ2-7; perhaps TRBD2 as D (5 bases). CDR1 is MGHRA, CDR2 YSYEKL, per germline. Trimming shortened V by 2 bases and J by 0 bases, and 8 bases separated the two germline ends. This CDR3 is built from 14 residues. CDR3 in DNA: TGCGCCAGCAGCCAAACCCGGGACTCCTACGAGCAGTACTTC. This codes for CASSQTRDSYEQYF.

In this sample, this clone turned up once. This chain connects TRBV15 to TRBJ1-4; 7 bases are shared with TRBD1. Germline CDR1 LNHNV, CDR2 YYDKDF (reference sequence). Unmatched junction bases numbered 5, after V lost 2 bases and J lost 8 bases. The CDR3 sequence is 14 residues long. The CDR3 nucleotides read TGTGCCACCAGCAGACAGGGGGTCGGGGAAAAACTGTTTTTT. Translation gives CATSRQGVGEKLFF.

This clone was counted a single time. The V call is TRBV2, the J call TRBJ2-5; TRBD2 matches at 8 bases. CDR3 length: 13 residues. CDR1 SNHLY and CDR2 FYNNEI come from the germline V gene. V lost 7 bases to trimming and J lost 7 bases; unmatched junction nucleotides: 8. The CDR3 DNA follows: TGTGCCAGCATGCTAGCGGGTGGGGGGACCCAGTACTTC. Translated, it gives CASMLAGGGTQYF.

V usage is TRBV7-9 and J usage is TRBJ2-7; a possible D gene is TRBD2 (6 bases). Germline CDR1 SEHNR, CDR2 FQNEAQ (reference sequence). The CDR3 runs to 16 residues. V lost 5 bases and J lost 3, with 20 bases in between. CDR3 residues: CASSPTRLVAGYEQYF. In DNA form, the CDR3 reads TGTGCCAGCAGCCCGACCAGACTAGTGGCCGGCTACGAGCAGTACTTC.